The present T cell receptor beta chain was sequenced within a study of blood T cell repertoires in COVID-19. The CDR3 is 15 amino acids. CDR1 MGHRA and CDR2 YSYEKL come from the germline V gene. V lost 1 base and J lost 3; bases outside the gene matches: 1. This clone was observed a handful of times. TCRdb's copy holds only in-frame clones and misses some; the assay was immunoSEQ multiplex PCR. The sample shows about 150,000 clones, roughly 72% of them seen only once. The V and J genes are TRBV4-1 and TRBJ1-5; 9 bases line up with TRBD1. The material sequenced was peripheral blood. This receptor was taken from a woman aged 80 or over with acute or convalescent COVID-19. The CDR3 DNA reads TGCGCCAGCAGCCAAGGACAGGGGGACAATCAGCCCCAGCATTTT. Translating gives CASSQGQGDNQPQHF.